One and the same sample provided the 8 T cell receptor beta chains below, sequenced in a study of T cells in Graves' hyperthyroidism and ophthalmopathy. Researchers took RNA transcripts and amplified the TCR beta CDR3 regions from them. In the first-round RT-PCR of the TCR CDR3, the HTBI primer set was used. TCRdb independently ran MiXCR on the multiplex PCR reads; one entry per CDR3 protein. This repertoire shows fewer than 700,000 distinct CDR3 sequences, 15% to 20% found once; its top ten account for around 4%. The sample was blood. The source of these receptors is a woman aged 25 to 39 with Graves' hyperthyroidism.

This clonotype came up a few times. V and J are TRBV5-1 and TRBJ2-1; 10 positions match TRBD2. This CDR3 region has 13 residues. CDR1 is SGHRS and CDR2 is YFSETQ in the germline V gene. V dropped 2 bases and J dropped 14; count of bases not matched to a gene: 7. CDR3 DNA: TGCGCCAGCAGCTTAGGACTAGCGGAGGGGAAGTTCTTC. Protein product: CASSLGLAEGKFF.

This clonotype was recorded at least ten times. CDR3 amino acids: CASSQDYRDSYNEQFF. The CDR3 DNA reads as TGTGCCAGCAGCCAAGATTACCGAGACTCCTACAATGAGCAGTTCTTC. The chain has TRBV3-1 and TRBJ2-1, with D unclear. CDR1 and CDR2 from the germline V gene are LGHDT and YNNKEL (reference sequence). The CDR3 has 16 amino acids. V was cut by 0 bases and J by 0 bases, with 9 bases left in between.

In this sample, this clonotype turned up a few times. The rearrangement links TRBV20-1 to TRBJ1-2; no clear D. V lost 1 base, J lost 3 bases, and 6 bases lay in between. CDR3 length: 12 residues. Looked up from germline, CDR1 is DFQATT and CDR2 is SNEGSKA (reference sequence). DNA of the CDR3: TGCAGTGCTAGAGGCGTTTACTATGGCTACACCTTC. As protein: CSARGVYYGYTF.

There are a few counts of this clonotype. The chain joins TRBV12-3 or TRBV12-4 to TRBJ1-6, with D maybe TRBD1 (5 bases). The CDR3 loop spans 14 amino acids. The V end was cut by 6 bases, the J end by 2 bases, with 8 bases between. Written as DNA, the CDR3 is TGTGCCAGCAGCCCGGACACCTATAATTCACCCCTCCACTTT. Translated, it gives CASSPDTYNSPLHF.

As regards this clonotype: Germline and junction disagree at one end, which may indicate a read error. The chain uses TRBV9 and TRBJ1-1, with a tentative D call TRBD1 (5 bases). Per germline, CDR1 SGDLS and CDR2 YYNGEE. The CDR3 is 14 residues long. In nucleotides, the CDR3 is TGTGCCGGCAGCGTGGGGCGGCTGAACACTGAAGCTTTCTTT. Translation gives CAGSVGRLNTEAFF.

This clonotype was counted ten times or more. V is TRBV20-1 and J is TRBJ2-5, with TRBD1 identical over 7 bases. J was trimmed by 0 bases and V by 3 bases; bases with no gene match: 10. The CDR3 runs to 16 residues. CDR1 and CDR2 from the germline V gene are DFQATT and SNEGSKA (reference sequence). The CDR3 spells CSASDTGTAYQETQYF. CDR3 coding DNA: TGCAGTGCTAGTGATACCGGGACAGCGTACCAAGAGACCCAGTACTTC.

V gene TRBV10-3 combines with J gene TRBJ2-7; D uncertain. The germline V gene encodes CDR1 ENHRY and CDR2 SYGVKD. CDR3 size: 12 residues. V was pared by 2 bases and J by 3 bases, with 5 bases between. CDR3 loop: CAISEAHYEQYF. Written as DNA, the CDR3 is TGTGCCATCAGTGAGGCGCACTACGAGCAGTACTTC.

The CDR3 DNA sequence: TGTGCCAGCAGCCAAGGTGGCAGCCAAGAGACCCAGTACTTC. Translated: CASSQGGSQETQYF. J is TRBJ2-5 and V is TRBV14, with D unresolved. V was clipped by 1 base and J by 1 base, with 7 bases between them. The CDR3 loop spans 14 amino acids. Germline assignment: CDR1 SGHDN and CDR2 FVKESK.